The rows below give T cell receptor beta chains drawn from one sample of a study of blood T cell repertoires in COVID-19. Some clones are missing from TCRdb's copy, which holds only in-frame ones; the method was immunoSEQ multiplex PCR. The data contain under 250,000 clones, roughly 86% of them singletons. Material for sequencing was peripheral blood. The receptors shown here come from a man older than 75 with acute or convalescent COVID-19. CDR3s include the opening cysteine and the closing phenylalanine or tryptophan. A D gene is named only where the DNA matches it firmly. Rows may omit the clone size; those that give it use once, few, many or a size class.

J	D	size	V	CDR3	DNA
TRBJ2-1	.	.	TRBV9	CASSPPGVSGNEQFF	TGTGCCAGCAGCCCCCCCGGGGTGTCGGGCAATGAGCAGTTCTTC
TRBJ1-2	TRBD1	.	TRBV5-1	CASYPGDRAYTNYGYTF	TGCGCCAGCTATCCCGGGGACAGGGCCTACACTAACTATGGCTACACCTTC
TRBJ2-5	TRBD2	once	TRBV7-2	CASSLRGPGGRFGYETQYF	TGTGCCAGCAGCTTGCGAGGGCCGGGGGGGCGGTTCGGTTACGAGACCCAGTACTTC
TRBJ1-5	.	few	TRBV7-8	CASSSLFHRVGNQPQHF	TGTGCCAGCAGCTCCCTCTTCCACAGGGTCGGCAATCAGCCCCAGCATTTT
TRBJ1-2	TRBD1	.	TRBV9	CASSPRDSPSGYTF	TGTGCCAGCAGCCCACGGGACAGCCCCTCTGGCTACACCTTC
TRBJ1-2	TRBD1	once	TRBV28	CASSFGKGAEVNGYTF	TGTGCCAGCAGTTTTGGGAAGGGGGCGGAGGTCAATGGCTACACCTTC
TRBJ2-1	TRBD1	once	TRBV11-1	CASSRWTGPTEQFF	TGTGCCAGCAGTCGGTGGACAGGGCCAACTGAGCAGTTCTTC
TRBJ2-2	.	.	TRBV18	CASSPSDTGELFF	TGTGCCAGCTCACCGTCCGACACCGGGGAGCTGTTTTTT
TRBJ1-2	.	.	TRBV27	CASSLLRTATANYGYTF	TGTGCCAGCAGTTTATTGAGGACTGCCACAGCTAACTATGGCTACACCTTC
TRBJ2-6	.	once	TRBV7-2	CASSWDSWGAGANVLTF	TGTGCCAGCAGCTGGGACTCATGGGGGGCTGGGGCCAACGTCCTGACTTTC
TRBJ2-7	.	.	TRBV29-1	CSVLSVLSYEQYF	TGCAGCGTTCTGTCGGTTTTGTCCTACGAGCAGTACTTC
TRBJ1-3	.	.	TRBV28	CASSLTSTGNTIYF	TGTGCCAGCAGTTTGACATCAACTGGAAACACCATATATTTT
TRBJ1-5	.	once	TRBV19	CASSTGPHQPQHF	TGTGCCAGTAGTACAGGGCCCCACCAGCCCCAGCATTTT
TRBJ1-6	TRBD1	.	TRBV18	CASSPRGPGQNMGSPLHF	TGTGCCAGCTCACCACGGGGTCCGGGACAGAATATGGGGTCACCCCTCCACTTT
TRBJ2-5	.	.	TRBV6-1	CASSDIDGGTQYF	TGTGCCAGCAGTGACATAGACGGAGGGACCCAGTACTTC
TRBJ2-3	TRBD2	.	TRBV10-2	CASSESGRADTQYF	TGCGCCAGCAGTGAATCAGGGAGGGCAGATACGCAGTATTTT
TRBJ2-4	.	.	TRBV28	CASSFGGRAKNIQYF	TGTGCCAGCAGTTTCGGAGGCCGAGCCAAAAACATTCAGTACTTC
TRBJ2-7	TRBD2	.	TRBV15	CATSRGGGSEQYF	TGTGCCACCAGCAGAGGGGGGGGGAGCGAGCAGTACTTC
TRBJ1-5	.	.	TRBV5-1	CASSLGQNNQPQHF	TGCGCCAGCAGCTTGGGGCAGAACAATCAGCCCCAGCATTTT